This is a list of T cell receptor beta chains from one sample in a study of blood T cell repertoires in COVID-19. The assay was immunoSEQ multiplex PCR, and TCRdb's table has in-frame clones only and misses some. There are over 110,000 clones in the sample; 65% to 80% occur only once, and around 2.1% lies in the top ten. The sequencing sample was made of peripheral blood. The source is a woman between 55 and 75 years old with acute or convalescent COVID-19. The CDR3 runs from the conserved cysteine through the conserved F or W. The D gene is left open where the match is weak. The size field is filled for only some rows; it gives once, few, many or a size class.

CASSTGVRSWDTQYF TGTGCCAGCAGCACAGGGGTTCGGTCTTGGGATACGCAGTATTTT . TRBV7-2 TRBD1 TRBJ2-3
CASRDSGGWETQYF TGTGCCAGCAGGGACTCAGGGGGCTGGGAGACCCAGTACTTC . TRBV28 TRBD1 TRBJ2-5
CASSERLDEKLFF TGTGCCAGCAGTGAGCGGTTGGATGAAAAACTGTTTTTT once TRBV6-1 . TRBJ1-4
CSVGGRQQETQYF TGCAGCGTGGGGGGGCGGCAACAAGAGACCCAGTACTTC . TRBV29-1 . TRBJ2-5
CASSLQGPNEQFF TGTGCCAGCAGTTTACAGGGGCCCAATGAGCAGTTCTTC . TRBV28 . TRBJ2-1
CSVGRGLAGDTDTQYF TGCAGCGTCGGGCGCGGTCTAGCGGGAGACACAGATACGCAGTATTTT . TRBV29-1 TRBD2 TRBJ2-3
CASSERGGDSPLHF TGTGCCAGCAGCGAACGTGGTGGAGATTCACCCCTCCACTTT . TRBV11-3 . TRBJ1-6
CASSLRGLGNTEAFF TGTGCCAGCAGCTTGAGGGGACTCGGGAACACTGAAGCTTTCTTT . TRBV5-4 . TRBJ1-1
CASSAFDRSGAYGYTF TGTGCCAGCAGCGCGTTCGACAGGTCGGGCGCCTATGGCTACACCTTC . TRBV9 . TRBJ1-2
CASISRNNEQFF TGTGCCAGCATATCGAGGAACAATGAGCAGTTCTTC . TRBV2 . TRBJ2-1
CASSLRDSNEKLFF TGTGCCAGCAGTCTCCGGGACTCCAATGAAAAACTGTTTTTT . TRBV2 . TRBJ1-4
CASNRVSTGELFF TGTGCCAGCAACAGGGTTAGCACCGGGGAGCTGTTTTTT . TRBV14 . TRBJ2-2
CASTLRENPGNEQYF TGTGCCAGCACCTTGCGGGAGAACCCGGGTAACGAGCAGTACTTC . TRBV7-9 TRBD2 TRBJ2-7
CASSFGMGQGAHEQYF TGTGCCAGCAGCTTCGGCATGGGACAGGGGGCCCACGAGCAGTACTTC . TRBV7-9 TRBD1 TRBJ2-7
CASSPGLAGVEAEQYF TGCGCCAGCAGCCCGGGACTAGCGGGAGTCGAGGCCGAGCAGTACTTC few TRBV5-1 TRBD2 TRBJ2-7
CASSARFSGGVEQFF TGTGCCAGCAGCGCCCGATTTTCGGGAGGGGTTGAGCAGTTCTTC . TRBV7-9 TRBD2 TRBJ2-1
CASSLLSASPQETQYF TGTGCCAGCAGCTTGCTCTCAGCTAGTCCCCAAGAGACCCAGTACTTC . TRBV5-5 . TRBJ2-5
CASSVNRDSRGYTF TGTGCCAGCAGTGTCAATCGGGACAGCAGGGGCTACACCTTC . TRBV6-4 TRBD1 TRBJ1-2
CASSRAGAYNEQFF TGCGCCAGCAGCCGCGCGGGAGCCTACAATGAGCAGTTCTTC . TRBV5-1 TRBD2 TRBJ2-1
CASSSGTASIGNQPQHF TGTGCCAGCAGTTCCGGGACAGCTAGCATTGGCAATCAGCCCCAGCATTTT few TRBV27 TRBD1 TRBJ1-5
CASSEEGGSVPYEQYF TGTGCCAGCAGCGAAGAGGGCGGGAGTGTGCCCTACGAGCAGTACTTC . TRBV9 TRBD2 TRBJ2-7
CATSPGATNTGELFF TGTGCCACCTCCCCTGGGGCTACGAACACCGGGGAGCTGTTTTTT . TRBV9 . TRBJ2-2
CASSYGGASGYTF TGTGCCAGCAGTTACGGGGGGGCAAGTGGCTACACCTTC . TRBV6-6 . TRBJ1-2
CASSLVVAGDTGELFF TGTGCCAGCAGCTTAGTGGTAGCGGGAGACACCGGGGAGCTGTTTTTT . TRBV7-9 TRBD2 TRBJ2-2
CSVAGGPDTQYF TGCAGCGTTGCAGGAGGGCCAGATACGCAGTATTTT . TRBV29-1 . TRBJ2-3
CASSLYGTEAFF TGTGCCAGCAGTTTATACGGCACTGAAGCTTTCTTT many TRBV28 . TRBJ1-1
CASSPQGAGELFF TGTGCCAGTAGTCCTCAGGGCGCCGGGGAGCTGTTTTTT . TRBV19 . TRBJ2-2
CASSQARGSGNTIYF TGTGCCAGCAGCCAAGCCAGGGGTTCTGGAAACACCATATATTTT once TRBV4-2 . TRBJ1-3
CGSTAGTDTQYF TGTGGAAGCACCGCTGGCACAGATACGCAGTATTTT . TRBV18 . TRBJ2-3